This paragraph covers one TCR beta chain sequence. CDR3 length equals 17 residues. Sequencing used immunoSEQ multiplex PCR; TCRdb keeps in-frame clones, though not all of them. The sample contains about 330,000 clones, approximately 86% of which appear only once. The data originate from a study of blood T cell repertoires in COVID-19. Sequencing was done on a sample of peripheral blood. The V gene is TRBV12-1, the J gene TRBJ2-2; the listed D gene, TRBD1, was not tested against the DNA. TRBV12-1 represents a pseudogene. The TCR sequence derives from a man under 40 with COVID-19, enrolled during active disease. The CDR3 sequence: CASSFLGKNRTVGELFF. CDR3 bases: TGTGCCAGCAGCTTTCTTGGAAAGAACCGAACAGTCGGGGAGCTGTTTTTT.